The T cell receptor (beta chain) described here comes from a study of immune evolution from preneoplasia to lung adenocarcinoma. Clones were read by immunoSEQ multiplex PCR, and TCRdb kept only the in-frame ones, dropping some. The sample lists roughly 1,900 clones, roughly 74% occurring once. Trimming shortened V by 7 bases and J by 0 bases, and 10 bases separated the two germline ends. The CDR3 consists of 13 residues. Germline loops: CDR1 MNHEY, CDR2 SVGAGI. This chain joins TRBV6-5 and TRBJ2-7; tentative D call: TRBD1 (5 bases). The receptor was derived from a person between 65 and 79 years old with lung adenocarcinoma. Sequenced input: FFPE atypical adenomatous hyperplasia tissue from the lung. Subset specified: atypical adenomatous hyperplasia (AAH), lung preneoplasia. In DNA, the CDR3 is TGTGCCAGCAAGGACACCCGCTCCTACGAGCAGTACTTC. Encoded protein: CASKDTRSYEQYF.